Here is one T cell receptor (beta chain) with its context. What antigen it recognizes has not been identified. One base away there is no much larger clone; base qualities are not given. The cohort was made up of about 670 healthy bone marrow donors. At the time of sampling, every cohort member was nominally healthy, though immune exposures that went unrecorded were likely present. The donor was CMV seronegative and was included in the group of around 320 seronegative cohort members. Each donor provided a peripheral blood sample, and peripheral blood mononuclear cells were used for TCR beta sequencing. Genomic DNA was extracted from the blood cell samples with the Qiagen DNeasy Blood Extraction Kit. The library was made by the immunoSEQ multiplex PCR assay. A mixture of 60 forward primers for TCR Vbeta segments and 13 reverse primers for TCR Jbeta segments was used in the multiplex PCR. A multiplex PCR assay on genomic DNA amplified the CDR3 region of rearranged TCR beta genes. The Illumina HiSeq System was used to sequence the amplified TCR beta libraries as 87-base-pair reads. The study's processing was this. Across the 700 or so repertoires, a later analysis counted tens of millions of unique TCR beta chains, some 11 million of which were shared by at least two donors. Raw reads were error-corrected and collapsed into unique sequences with a nearest-neighbor algorithm that merged closely related sequences to remove PCR and sequencing errors. To assign V, D and J gene segments, CDR3 sequences were aligned to IMGT reference sequences. Each retained sequence needed at least a six-nucleotide match to both a V gene segment and a J gene segment. Rearrangements were called productive when the CDR3 lacked stop codons and stayed in frame with V and J; all others were non-productive. Following IMGT convention, CDR3 was defined as the stretch from the second conserved V-encoded cysteine up to the conserved J-encoded phenylalanine. The earlier analysis of about 500 of the donors excluded sequences that lacked an unambiguous match to a single V gene segment. An earlier analysis of just under 600 of the donors called V segments functional above 56.7% productive rearrangements and segregating when the between-donor standard deviation exceeded 5%. A statistical classification framework was developed to diagnose cytomegalovirus status using the catalog of TCR beta chain sequences. In a later analysis, TCR nucleotide sequences were compared against IMGT/GENE-DB human TR gene sequences so that V and J genes could be assigned. In a later analysis, CDR3 sequences and most-parsimonious VDJ recombination scenarios were assigned using the TCRdist pipeline. In a later analysis, every TCR beta chain was defined by the combination of its CDR3 amino acid sequence and its V-gene family, and reads without a unique V-gene family were dropped. A later analysis removed 500 to 600 highly shared, low-generation-probability nucleotide sequences to deal with suspected cross-contamination and a sequencing artifact. In a later analysis, a clonal expansion index for each public chain was calculated from normalized within-repertoire ranks of inferred template counts. A later analysis computed generation probabilities with a VDJ recombination model fitted to out-of-frame rearrangements, and checked the results against IGoR. A later analysis scored TCR-TCR, TCR-HLA and TCR-CMV co-occurrence with hypergeometric tests, applying a repertoire-size bias correction to TCR pairs. In a later analysis, false discovery rates were estimated by permuting HLA or CMV assignments 20 times. In a later analysis, co-occurring TCRs were grouped with DBSCAN, and TCRdist sequence similarity was added when clustering was performed within HLA-allele-positive subsets. Repertoires with fewer than 30,000 or more than 120,000 public chains were left out of co-occurrence clustering, as were a handful of repertoires with anomalous nucleotide sharing. TCRdb retrieved this table from immuneACCESS and kept in-frame rearrangements only. Not all clones are present; in checked studies, unresolved V genes account for under half, and no reason is known for the remainder. V and J calls and clone size are those listed in that table; D and trimming were worked out from the DNA. The table for this sample lists approximately 190,000 clones; roughly 80% of them were counted only once. The ten top clones hold approximately 1.5% of the sample.

This sample was included in a study of cytomegalovirus exposure and HLA in healthy donors (dated by TCRdb to the late 2010s). Notes on the research overall: An earlier analysis of 587 of the donors reported over 250 Gb of sequence data and approximately 120 million unique TCR beta sequences obtained from around 190 million T cells. The study profiled the T cell repertoires of about 720 subjects by immunosequencing and related them to cytomegalovirus serostatus. Of the roughly 400 genotyped donors, approximately 81% were placed in the genetic ancestry cluster associated with self-reported Caucasian donors. High-throughput TCR immunosequencing, statistical association of individual TCRs with disease status, and machine learning were combined to predict cytomegalovirus infection status. A later genetic analysis took genome-wide SNP genotypes for about 60% of the roughly 670 donors and used that subset as a discovery cohort. Every discovery cohort repertoire had been produced on one sequencing platform. Both class I and class II loci were covered by HLA typing, at four-digit resolution. The later analysis used no new phenotypic data to find candidate immune exposures, relying instead on TCR beta sequences and their occurrence across donors. Across around 400 genotyped donors of the cohort, an average of approximately 240,000 unique TCR beta nucleotide sequences per donor were sequenced, and 15% to 20% of those sequences were non-productive. To study patterns of TCR occurrence, a later analysis re-analyzed previously published TCR beta repertoires from around 660 donors and added high-resolution HLA genotyping. Donor age, sex, ethnicity and CMV serostatus were compiled together with the repertoire data. The study aimed to test whether cataloging public T cell receptors could reveal signatures of past pathogen exposure. The number of donors typed differed by locus, with about 629-630 for A, B, C, DRB1 and DQB1, around 500 for DQA1, about 610 for DPA1, and around 450 for DPB1. To decide whether each TCR beta V gene segment behaved as functional or pseudogenic, an earlier analysis of approximately 590 of the donors relied on high-throughput TCR beta sequencing. Besides the first cohort of roughly 660 subjects, a separate validation cohort made up of roughly 120 different subjects was used. Four or five DR-DQ haplotypes were handled as single units for association and clustering because linkage in the cohort was strong. An early release covering 550 to 700 HLA-typed donors comprised about 310 gigabases of sequencing data and tens of millions of unique TCR sequences.

The CDR1 and CDR2 encoded by the germline V gene are SGHTA and FQGNSA. The junction shows trimming of 3 bases on V and 3 bases on J, and the gene matches do not reach 10 bases of it. The CDR3, cysteine through phenylalanine, is 18 amino acids long. This entry keeps only the CDR3 DNA: 54 bases, framed from base 1. Summary of the overall study and its limitations: Across donors, most TCR sequences were observed very rarely, whereas some public TCRs were present in many individuals. The 87-base-pair reads could not distinguish some IMGT-functional V segments, including TRBV6-2 and TRBV6-3, so those segments were excluded. In a later genetic analysis, fewer N-insertions in productive TCRs were reported among donors in an Asian-associated ancestry cluster than the roughly 640-donor mean. A later analysis reported that several top co-occurrence clusters appeared linked to parvovirus B19, influenza, CMV and Epstein-Barr virus. An earlier analysis of approximately 600 of the donors showed that most TCR beta V segments appeared in productive rearrangements either about 87% or about 30% of the time, which broadly matched IMGT annotations. In both the original and validation cohorts, the classifier was reported to diagnose cytomegalovirus status with high specificity and sensitivity. Correlated functional status among segregating V segments might reflect linkage disequilibrium, but an unknown experimental factor could not be ruled out. A cluster of highly shared sequence variants was judged likely to be a technical artifact of the sequencing pipeline. Because some donors lacked HLA typing at each locus, the association tests relied only on the typed subset. A later genetic analysis associated a missense DCLRE1C variant with V-gene and J-gene trimming of TCR beta chains, and an independent cohort replicated the association. A later analysis found that most CMV-associated TCR beta chains appeared HLA-restricted, with HLA associations seemingly driven largely by CMV exposure. Specific HLA alleles were associated with 15,000 to 20,000 TCR beta sequences at a false discovery rate of 0.05 in a later analysis. A later analysis found that HLA-associated TCR beta chains were more clonally expanded and had lower generation probabilities than equally common non-associated chains. A total of 164 TCR beta chains were listed by the study as associated with cytomegalovirus. The only immune exposure information available for the cohort was CMV serostatus. When HLA alleles, especially DR and DQ, strongly co-occurred, attributing TCR associations to individual alleles was difficult. Because counts were too low, roughly 16 rarely observed V segments, including chromosome 9 orphons, were excluded from the earlier analysis of roughly 580 of the donors. In this cohort, only TCR beta chains were sequenced, and detectable features were limited by the absence of alpha or paired-chain data. In vitro tests confirmed that a few of the cytomegalovirus-associated TCR beta chains recognize cytomegalovirus antigens. The authors suggested that the approach could potentially be generalized to other disease states and immunological phenotypes. A further reported finding was that TCR beta sequences accurately predicted the HLA-A and HLA-B alleles for most subjects in the first cohort. In a later analysis, TCR association rates were found to vary across HLA loci, with the most associated TCRs seen for DRB1 alleles and the fewest for HLA-C alleles. Presence/absence analyses assumed roughly uniform sequencing depth across donors, an assumption that may not hold.

Sequencing was done on a sample of PBMCs. The rearranged segments are TRBV7-2 and TRBJ1-4, with 10 bases aligning to TRBD1. The source is a woman under 30 in good health and CMV-seronegative. The bases read TGTGCCAGCAGCTTGACGGGACAGGGGACTCGGGCTAATGAAAAACTGTTTTTT. The encoded protein is CASSLTGQGTRANEKLFF.